The 4 T cell receptor beta chains presented below share a single source sample, sequenced in a study of shared clonotypes between healthy human individuals. Profiling relied on immunoSEQ multiplex PCR, and the TCRdb table lists in-frame clones only, not all of them. Among hundreds of thousands of clones listed, around 96% were seen once. CD45RO-negative, CCR7-positively selected cells formed the naive CD8 fraction, excluding terminally differentiated effector memory CD45RA+ cells. Material: naive CD8+ T cells sorted from blood. All receptors come from a man in his thirties or forties in good health.

The rearrangement uses TRBV7-2 and TRBJ1-2; D remains ambiguous. Between the trimmed V and J ends, which lost 4 bases and 4 bases, there was a span of 16 bases. Per germline, CDR1 SGHTA and CDR2 FQGNSA. The CDR3 runs to 15 residues. CDR3 sequence reads: CASSSFQDPGYGYTF. The CDR3 coding sequence is TGTGCCAGCAGCTCTTTTCAGGACCCGGGCTATGGCTACACCTTC.

Details on this clone: One junction end disagrees with the germline gene, perhaps due to a read error. This chain links TRBV7-7 with TRBJ2-2, with TRBD2 matching 7 bases. The CDR3 covers 14 residues. Germline V gene sequence: CDR1 SSHAT, CDR2 FNYEAQ (reference sequence). The CDR3 coding sequence is TGTGCTAGCAGCGGGACTTTGGGCACCGGGGAGCTGTTTTTT. Its protein is CASSGTLGTGELFF. Filled out from reference TRBV7-7 and TRBJ2-2, the complete variable domain reads GAGVSQSPRYKVTKRGQDVTLRCDPISSHATLYWYQQALGQGPEFLTYFNYEAQPDKSGLPSDRFSAERPEGSISTLTIQRTEQRDSAMYRCASSGTLGTGELFFGEGSRLTVL.

The chain recombines TRBV28 with TRBJ2-3; weak D call: TRBD2 (5 bases). The germline V and J ends were trimmed by 7 bases and 4 bases, with 18 bases remaining between them. The CDR3 consists of 15 residues. Germline CDR1 is MDHEN and CDR2 is SYDVKM. CDR3 in amino acids: CASTPGELLADTQYF. DNA for the CDR3: TGTGCCAGCACCCCCGGGGAGCTCCTGGCAGATACGCAGTATTTT.

V and J are TRBV6-6 and TRBJ1-2, with 7 bases lining up with TRBD1. With V trimmed by 8 bases and J by 4 bases, 7 bases remained unmatched. Germline V gene lookup returns CDR1 MNHNY and CDR2 SVGAGI (reference sequence). The CDR3 has 13 amino acids. CDR3 region: CASGTEVAYGYTF. The CDR3 nucleotides are TGTGCCAGCGGGACAGAAGTGGCCTATGGCTACACCTTC.